This T cell receptor (beta chain) derives from a study of T cell responses to AZD1222 COVID-19 vaccine. Profiled with immunoSEQ multiplex PCR; TCRdb holds only in-frame clones, not every one. Here the sample spans roughly 130,000 clones, about 90% being singletons. With 3 bases removed from V and 6 bases from J, the gap between germline ends came to 14 bases. This CDR3 region has 15 residues. The germline CDR1 and CDR2 sequences are SGHTA and FQGTGA. Sequencing was performed on peripheral blood, taken on day 0 of AZD1222 vaccination. The chain links TRBV7-3 to TRBJ2-2; D possibly corresponds to TRBD2 (5 bases). The TCR sequence derives from an adult in good health. The CDR3: CASSFAGVGSGELFF. The CDR3, as DNA: TGTGCCAGCAGCTTTGCGGGTGTGGGGTCCGGGGAGCTGTTTTTT.